This is a list of T cell receptor beta chains from one sample in a study of CD8 T cells in ankylosing spondylitis. TCRdb reprocessed the 5' RACE reads with MiXCR, giving one entry per CDR3 protein. The sample lists approximately 88,000 distinct CDR3 sequences; 8.8% were seen once. Specimen: blood, either unsorted or a sorted T cell fraction (not recorded which). Receptors were obtained from a male donor with ankylosing spondylitis or in good health (not recorded which). Both conserved end residues are part of each CDR3. The D gene is left open where the match is weak. Size values are once, few and many counts, or a class for expanded clones, and some rows have none.

cdr3_length d_call clone_size j_call v_call cdr3_aa cdr3_nt
15 TRBD2 . TRBJ2-7 TRBV13 CTSSLPSGGAYEQYF TGTACCAGCAGTTTACCCAGCGGGGGGGCTTACGAGCAGTACTTC
15 . many TRBJ2-7 TRBV28 CASSLEGIPSYEQYF TGTGCCAGCAGTTTGGAAGGGATCCCCTCGTACGAGCAGTACTTC
15 . many TRBJ1-3 TRBV28 CASSPGEFSGNTIYF TGTGCCAGCAGTCCAGGGGAATTCTCTGGAAACACCATATATTTT
15 TRBD1 many TRBJ2-1 TRBV27 CASSLTGALWDEQFF TGTGCCAGCAGTCTGACAGGGGCCCTTTGGGATGAGCAGTTCTTC
17 . many TRBJ2-5 TRBV28 CASSPLSALRAQETQYF TGTGCCAGCAGTCCTCTGTCCGCACTGCGAGCCCAAGAGACCCAGTACTTC
15 . many TRBJ2-7 TRBV6-5 CASSYNRGPGYEQYF TGTGCCAGCAGTTACAATCGGGGACCAGGCTACGAGCAGTACTTC
14 TRBD1 many TRBJ1-5 TRBV28 CASTNRGPNQPQHF TGTGCCAGCACCAACAGGGGACCGAATCAGCCCCAGCATTTT
13 TRBD1 many TRBJ2-2 TRBV29-1 CSVEGTGAGELFF TGCAGCGTTGAGGGGACAGGTGCCGGGGAGCTGTTTTTT
18 TRBD2 many TRBJ2-1 TRBV9 CASSAHLSGEAPPDEQFF TGTGCCAGCAGCGCCCACCTCAGCGGGGAAGCCCCCCCGGATGAGCAGTTCTTC
18 TRBD2 many TRBJ2-3 TRBV20-1 CSATPLSGAATSTDTQYF TGCAGTGCTACTCCGCTTAGCGGGGCGGCAACTAGCACAGATACGCAGTATTTT
15 . many TRBJ2-5 TRBV30 CAWSGAKGAQETQYF TGTGCCTGGAGTGGGGCAAAAGGGGCACAAGAGACCCAGTACTTC
16 TRBD1 few TRBJ2-5 TRBV15 CATSRDFGTGEETQYF TGTGCCACCAGCAGAGATTTCGGGACAGGTGAAGAGACCCAGTACTTC
14 . many TRBJ1-5 TRBV10-1 CASSVRVTDQPQHF TGCGCCAGCAGTGTAAGGGTGACTGATCAGCCCCAGCATTTT
15 TRBD1 many TRBJ1-4 TRBV28 CASSLTGQGGEKLFF TGTGCCAGCAGCCTTACCGGACAGGGAGGGGAAAAACTGTTTTTT
11 . many TRBJ2-7 TRBV12-3/TRBV12-4 CASSANYEQYF TGTGCCAGCAGTGCAAACTACGAGCAGTACTTC
15 . many TRBJ2-5 TRBV27 CASSSLTGEGETQYF TGTGCCAGCAGTTCGCTGACAGGGGAGGGAGAGACCCAGTACTTC
11 . many TRBJ1-1 TRBV5-1 CASKATALAFF TGCGCCAGCAAAGCTACGGCCCTAGCTTTCTTT
19 . few TRBJ1-6 TRBV28 CASIPTLGTNTNGGSPLHF TGTGCCAGCATTCCAACCCTCGGGACAAATACTAACGGGGGATCACCCCTCCACTTT
15 . . TRBJ1-1 TRBV7-2 CASSSQGILNTEAFF TGTGCCAGCAGTTCCCAAGGGATTTTGAACACTGAAGCTTTCTTT
14 . few TRBJ2-1 TRBV14 CASSQVSVYNEQFF TGTGCCAGCAGCCAAGTTTCGGTATACAATGAGCAGTTCTTC
12 . many TRBJ2-3 TRBV20-1 CSVVTDTDTQYF TGCAGTGTGGTAACGGACACAGATACGCAGTATTTT
15 . many TRBJ1-4 TRBV5-1 CASSLGGWANEKLFF TGCGCCAGCAGCTTGGGGGGCTGGGCTAATGAAAAACTGTTTTTT
12 TRBD1 many TRBJ2-1 TRBV29-1 CSVEARQGVPFF TGCAGCGTTGAGGCCAGACAGGGGGTGCCGTTCTTC
15 TRBD1 few TRBJ2-5 TRBV5-4 CASSLLDRGEETQYF TGTGCCAGCAGCTTGCTTGACAGGGGAGAAGAGACCCAGTACTTC
14 . many TRBJ1-2 TRBV29-1 CSVVSKGSNYGYTF TGCAGCGTTGTATCTAAGGGTTCTAACTATGGCTACACCTTC
13 TRBD1 many TRBJ2-1 TRBV7-8 CASSLGQGNEQFF TGTGCCAGCAGCTTAGGACAGGGGAATGAGCAGTTCTTC
16 TRBD1 many TRBJ2-5 TRBV10-3 CAISATGTEQQETQYF TGTGCCATCAGTGCTACCGGGACAGAGCAACAAGAGACCCAGTACTTC
17 TRBD2 . TRBJ2-5 TRBV6-2/TRBV6-3 CASGSSRERGDQETQYF TGTGCCAGCGGTTCTTCTCGTGAGCGGGGCGATCAAGAGACCCAGTACTTC
15 . many TRBJ2-3 TRBV28 CASSLPTSLTDTQYF TGTGCCAGCAGTTTGCCAACTTCCCTCACAGATACGCAGTATTTT
13 TRBD2 many TRBJ2-3 TRBV20-1 CSAASGNTDTQYF TGCAGTGCTGCTAGCGGCAACACAGATACGCAGTATTTT